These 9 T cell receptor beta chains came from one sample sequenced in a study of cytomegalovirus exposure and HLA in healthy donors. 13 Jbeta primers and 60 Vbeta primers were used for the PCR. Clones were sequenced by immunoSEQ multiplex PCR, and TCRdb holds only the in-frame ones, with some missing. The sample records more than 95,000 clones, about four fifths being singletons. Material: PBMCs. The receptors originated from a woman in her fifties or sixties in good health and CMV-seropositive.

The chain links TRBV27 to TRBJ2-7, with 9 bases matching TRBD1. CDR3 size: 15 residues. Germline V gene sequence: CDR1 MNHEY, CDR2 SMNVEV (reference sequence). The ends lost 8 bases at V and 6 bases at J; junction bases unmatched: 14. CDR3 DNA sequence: TGTGCCAGCGCTCCGGGCGGGACAGGGTACGTCGAGCAGTACTTC. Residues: CASAPGGTGYVEQYF.

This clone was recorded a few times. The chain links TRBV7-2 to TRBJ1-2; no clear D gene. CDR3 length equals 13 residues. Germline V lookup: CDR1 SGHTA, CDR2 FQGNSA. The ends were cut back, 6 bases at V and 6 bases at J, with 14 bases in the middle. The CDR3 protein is CASREPGGNGYTF. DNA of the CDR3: TGTGCCAGCAGGGAGCCGGGAGGAAATGGCTACACCTTC.

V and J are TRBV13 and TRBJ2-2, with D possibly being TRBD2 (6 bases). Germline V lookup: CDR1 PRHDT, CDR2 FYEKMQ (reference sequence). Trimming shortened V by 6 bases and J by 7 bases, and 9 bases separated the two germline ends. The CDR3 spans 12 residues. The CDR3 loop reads CASSQGGGELFF. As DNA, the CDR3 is TGTGCCAGCAGTCAGGGAGGCGGGGAGCTGTTTTTT.

CDR3 in DNA: TGTGCCAGTAGGGGCACCAAAAACATTCAGTACTTC. Its translation: CASRGTKNIQYF. The chain employs TRBV19 and TRBJ2-4; D is uncertain. The germline CDR1 and CDR2 sequences are LNHDA and SQIVND (reference sequence). The CDR3 is 12 residues long. The V gene lost 6 bases and the J gene lost 2 bases, with 5 bases spanning the gap.

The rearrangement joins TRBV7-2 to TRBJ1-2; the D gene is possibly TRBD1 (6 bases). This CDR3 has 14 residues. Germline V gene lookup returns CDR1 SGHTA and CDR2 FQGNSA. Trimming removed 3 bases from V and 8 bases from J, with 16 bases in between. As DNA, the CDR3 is TGTGCCAGCAGCTTTGCAGGGGAGTTTAGGGGCTACACCTTC. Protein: CASSFAGEFRGYTF.

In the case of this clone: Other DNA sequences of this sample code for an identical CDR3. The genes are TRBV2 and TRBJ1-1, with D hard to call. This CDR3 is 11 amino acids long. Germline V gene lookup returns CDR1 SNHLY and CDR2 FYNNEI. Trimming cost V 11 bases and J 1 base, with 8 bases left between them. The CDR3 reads CARQSNTEAFF. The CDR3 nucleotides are TGTGCCCGACAATCGAACACTGAAGCTTTCTTT.

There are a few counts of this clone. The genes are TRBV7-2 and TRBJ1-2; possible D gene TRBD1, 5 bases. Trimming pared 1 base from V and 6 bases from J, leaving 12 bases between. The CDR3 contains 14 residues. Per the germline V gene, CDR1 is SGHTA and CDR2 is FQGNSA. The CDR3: CASSLVSGGDGYTF. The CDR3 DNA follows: TGTGCCAGCAGCTTAGTGAGTGGAGGGGATGGCTACACCTTC. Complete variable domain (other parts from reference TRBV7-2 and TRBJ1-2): GAGVSQSPSNKVTEKGKDVELRCDPISGHTALYWYRQSLGQGLEFLIYFQGNSAPDKSGLPSDRFSAERTGGSVSTLTIQRTQQEDSAVYLCASSLVSGGDGYTFGSGTRLTVV.

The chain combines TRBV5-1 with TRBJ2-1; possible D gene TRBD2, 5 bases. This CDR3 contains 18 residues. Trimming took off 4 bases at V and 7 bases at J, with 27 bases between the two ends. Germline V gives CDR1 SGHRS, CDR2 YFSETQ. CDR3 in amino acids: CASSVQTWGDIRRNEQFF. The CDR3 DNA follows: TGCGCCAGCAGCGTACAGACGTGGGGAGATATTAGGAGGAATGAGCAGTTCTTC.

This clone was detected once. CDR3 DNA: TGTGCCAGCAGAATACAGGGGGCAACCTACAATGAGCAGTTCTTC. Encoded protein: CASRIQGATYNEQFF. The V and J genes are TRBV7-8 and TRBJ2-1, with 9 positions matching TRBD1. The V gene end was trimmed by 6 bases and the J gene end by 2 bases; junction bases not matched to a gene: 5. From germline, CDR1 is SGHVS and CDR2 FQNEAQ. This CDR3 contains 15 residues.